These 9 T cell receptor beta chains share one sample of origin, sequenced in a study of cytomegalovirus exposure and HLA in healthy donors. A multiplex PCR was run with 60 Vbeta primers and 13 Jbeta primers. TCRdb's table, derived via immunoSEQ multiplex PCR, lists solely in-frame clones and lacks some. The sample spans 40,000 to 60,000 clones; the ten largest clones claim roughly 25%. The sequenced sample was PBMCs. The receptor source for this set is a man aged 35-49 years in good health and CMV-seropositive.

The chain combines TRBV29-1 with TRBJ1-1, with D uncertain. The CDR3 length is 13 residues. Germline lookup yields CDR1 SQVTM and CDR2 ANQGSEA. Trimming shortened V by 5 bases and J by 4 bases, and 14 bases separated the two germline ends. CDR3 in DNA: TGCAGCGTTAGGGATGAGAGGGCCACTGAAGCTTTCTTT. The encoded protein is CSVRDERATEAFF. Full variable domain (missing parts from reference TRBV29-1 and TRBJ1-1): SAVISQKPSRDICQRGTSLTIQCQVDSQVTMMFWYRQQPGQSLTLIATANQGSEATYESGFVIDKFPISRPNLTFSTLTVSNMSPEDSSIYLCSVRDERATEAFFGQGTRLTVV.

V usage is TRBV5-1 and J usage is TRBJ2-1, with 12 bases aligning to TRBD2. Germline-derived CDR1 and CDR2 are SGHRS and YFSETQ. J was trimmed by 7 bases and V by 0 bases; bases with no gene match: 5. The CDR3 is 16 amino acids. The CDR3 DNA reads as TGCGCCAGCAGCTTGGAGGGCGGACTAGCGGGGAATGAGCAGTTCTTC. Amino acids: CASSLEGGLAGNEQFF.

The genes are TRBV6-4 and TRBJ2-2; D uncertain. The V end was cut by 4 bases, the J end by 6 bases, with 9 bases between. Germline V gene data show CDR1 as MRHNA and CDR2 as SNTAGT. This CDR3 contains 13 residues. The CDR3 DNA sequence: TGTGCCAGCAGTGCCAGACTCGCCGGGGAGCTGTTTTTT. It yields the protein CASSARLAGELFF.

The chain is built from TRBV5-5 and TRBJ2-7, with D perhaps matching TRBD1 (5 bases). Germline V gene data show CDR1 as SGHKS and CDR2 as YYEKEE (reference sequence). This CDR3 region has 15 residues. V dropped 0 bases and J dropped 3 bases, with 13 bases sitting between them. CDR3 amino acids: CASSLDPGQDYEQYF. The CDR3 DNA follows: TGTGCCAGCAGCTTGGATCCAGGGCAGGACTACGAGCAGTACTTC.

The chain links TRBV7-9 to TRBJ2-7; D is uncertain. The CDR3 has 15 amino acids. Per germline, CDR1 SEHNR and CDR2 FQNEAQ (reference sequence). V shed 5 bases and J shed 2 bases, with 16 bases lying between them. The CDR3 DNA follows: TGTGCCAGCAGCCATTCCGAGGATATGACCTACGAGCAGTACTTC. The encoded protein is CASSHSEDMTYEQYF.

The chain has TRBV5-1 and TRBJ2-2; D unclear. CDR1 is SGHRS and CDR2 is YFSETQ in the germline V gene. The CDR3 has 14 residues. V lost 2 bases to trimming and J lost 3 bases, with 8 bases between them. Here the CDR3 reads CASSFHTYTGELFF. The CDR3 coding sequence is TGCGCCAGCAGCTTCCACACCTACACCGGGGAGCTGTTTTTT.

The rearrangement joins TRBV29-1 to TRBJ2-2; 8 bases match TRBD1. Germline V gives CDR1 SQVTM, CDR2 ANQGSEA. Trimming cost V 7 bases and J 4 bases; bases outside gene matches: 2. The CDR3 spans 12 residues. This CDR3 reads CSAQGATGELFF. CDR3 nucleotide sequence: TGCAGCGCCCAGGGGGCCACCGGGGAGCTGTTTTTT.

This rearrangement joins TRBV6-5 to TRBJ2-5; 7 bases match TRBD2. Trimming cost V 2 bases and J 2 bases; bases outside gene matches: 5. Germline V gene data show CDR1 as MNHEY and CDR2 as SVGAGI. The CDR3 loop spans 15 amino acids. DNA of the CDR3: TGTGCCAGCAGTTACGGCGGGACTACGCAAGAGACCCAGTACTTC. Translated: CASSYGGTTQETQYF.

This rearrangement joins TRBV7-9 to TRBJ1-2; 7 bases match TRBD1. The CDR3 loop spans 15 amino acids. Germline CDR1 and CDR2: SEHNR and FQNEAQ (reference sequence). Trimming at V came to 5 bases and at J to 8 bases, leaving 14 bases not matched to a gene. The DNA of the CDR3 is TGTGCCAGCAGCCCCCACGGGGTAGGGGGCGCGGGCTACACCTTC. Protein: CASSPHGVGGAGYTF.